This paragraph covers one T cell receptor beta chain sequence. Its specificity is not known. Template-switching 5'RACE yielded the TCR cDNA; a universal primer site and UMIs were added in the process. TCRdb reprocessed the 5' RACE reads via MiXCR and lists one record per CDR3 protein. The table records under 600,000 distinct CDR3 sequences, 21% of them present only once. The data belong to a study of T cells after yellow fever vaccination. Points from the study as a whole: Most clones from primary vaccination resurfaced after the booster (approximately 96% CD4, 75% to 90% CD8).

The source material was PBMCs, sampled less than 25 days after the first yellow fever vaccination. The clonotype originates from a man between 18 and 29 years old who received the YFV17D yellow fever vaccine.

In nucleotides, the CDR3 is TGTGCCACCAGCAAGTATAGCGGGGGGGCCGGGGCCTACAATGAGCAGTTCTTC. The encoded protein is CATSKYSGGAGAYNEQFF. The chain employs TRBV15 and TRBJ2-1; TRBD2 aligns across 11 bases. The CDR3 length is 18 residues. Trimming took 4 bases from V and 2 from J; bases not matched to a gene: 10. Germline loops: CDR1 LNHNV, CDR2 YYDKDF (reference sequence). Filled out from reference TRBV15 and TRBJ2-1, the complete variable domain reads DAMVIQNPRYQVTQFGKPVTLSCSQTLNHNVMYWYQQKSSQAPKLLFHYYDKDFNNEADTPDNFQSRRPNTSFCFLDIRSPGLGDTAMYLCATSKYSGGAGAYNEQFFGPGTRLTVL.